A selection of T cell receptor beta chains follows, all from one sample in a study of cytomegalovirus exposure and HLA in healthy donors. TCRdb keeps only in-frame clones here, not all; method: immunoSEQ multiplex PCR. Among 170,000 or so clones listed, around 82% were seen once. The sequenced material came from PBMCs. These receptors came from a woman between 45 and 65 years old in good health and CMV-seropositive. The CDR3 runs from the conserved cysteine through the conserved F or W. Each record gives: V gene, CDR3 protein.

>TRBV9
CASSVGQGDEKLFF
>TRBV7-7
CASSLAEHNEQFF
>TRBV6-4
CASSKSGAAGANVLTF
>TRBV29-1
CSGGGGAVNTEAFF
>TRBV18
CASSPLLSSYNEQFF
>TRBV11-3
CASSSMTGTRTNEQFF
>TRBV5-1
CASSIQGSSEQYF
>TRBV13
CASSFRADNSPLHF
>TRBV18
CASSEGPGEKLFF
>TRBV5-1
CASSREGETQYF
>TRBV11-2
CASSLTRTSTDTQYF
>TRBV10-3
CATSLTGQNSPLHF
>TRBV6-1
CASRLQGAYGYTF